This record concerns one T cell receptor beta chain sequence. Its antigen is unidentified. Constant-segment primers served in 5'RACE that generated TCR alpha and TCR beta cDNA libraries bearing sample barcodes and UMIs. TCRdb ran MiXCR on the 5' RACE reads and lists one entry per CDR3 protein. The sample comprises hundreds of thousands of distinct CDR3 sequences, under 20% of which are singletons, and 20% to 25% rests with the top ten. These data originate in a study of T-cell memory formation after mild COVID-19. Study summary: Among the donors, TCR clusters were largely specific to each donor. General study results and limits: Contracting CD4+ clones lay largely in CM and EM, with CD8+ ones residing in EMRA.

Germline V gene lookup returns CDR1 LNHDA and CDR2 SQIVND (reference sequence). The CDR3 spans 14 residues. Deletions cut 3 bases from V and 5 bases from J, with 13 bases between. The receptor was isolated from a man in his late teens or twenties who had mild COVID-19 (a few samples of this study predate the infection). Cell type and time point are not known. The gene calls are TRBV19 and TRBJ2-5; D not resolved. Sequencing was carried out using PBMCs or a T cell subset sorted from them (not recorded which). CDR3 sequence: CASSMSQSWETQYF. CDR3 coding DNA: TGTGCCAGTAGTATGTCACAGAGCTGGGAGACCCAGTACTTC. The full variable domain, rest sourced from reference TRBV19 and TRBJ2-5, is DGGITQSPKYLFRKEGQNVTLSCEQNLNHDAMYWYRQDPGQGLRLIYYSQIVNDFQKGDIAEGYSVSREKKESFPLTVTSAQKNPTAFYLCASSMSQSWETQYFGPGTRLLVL.